This TCR beta chain was captured by sequencing in a study of graft-versus-host responses after intestinal transplantation. On the study more broadly: Every one of the recipients received anti-thymocyte globulin induction and afterwards took tacrolimus and steroids for around 3 years.

Produced via immunoSEQ multiplex PCR; TCRdb's table is partial and in-frame only. The sample has some 100,000 clones; about 90% are singletons. In this sample, this clone turned up once. Its specificity is unknown. Trimming took off 4 bases at V and 10 bases at J, with 12 bases between the two ends. The CDR3 totals 12 residues. The germline V gene encodes CDR1 SGHNT and CDR2 YYREEE (reference sequence). This clonotype originated in a human donor who was the organ donor for an intestinal transplant. The sequencing used unstimulated CD4+ T cells sorted from spleen or lymph node cells, collected before transplant. The chain carries TRBV5-4 and TRBJ2-1; maybe TRBD2 (6 bases). For the CDR3, the DNA is TGTGCCAGCAGCCCAGGACTAACAGAGCAGTTCTTC. Encoded protein: CASSPGLTEQFF.